This note documents a single TCR beta chain sequence. The CDR3 consists of 14 residues. Trimming took 2 bases from V and 4 from J; bases not matched to a gene: 3. CDR1 is MNHNS and CDR2 is SASEGT in the germline V gene. The table came from immunoSEQ multiplex PCR; TCRdb's copy has only in-frame clones and leaves some out. The table includes under 150,000 clones, about four fifths detected once. The data derive from a study of blood T cell repertoires in COVID-19. On the study more broadly: Sources were T cells, B-cell-depleted T cells, or PBMCs; the material itself was cDNA or gDNA.

Source material: peripheral blood. J is TRBJ2-5 and V is TRBV6-1; the match to TRBD1 covers 8 bases. The TCR comes from a woman aged 55-69 years with acute or convalescent COVID-19. This CDR3 is CASSESGGVETQYF. As DNA, the CDR3 is TGTGCCAGCAGTGAATCAGGGGGCGTAGAGACCCAGTACTTC.